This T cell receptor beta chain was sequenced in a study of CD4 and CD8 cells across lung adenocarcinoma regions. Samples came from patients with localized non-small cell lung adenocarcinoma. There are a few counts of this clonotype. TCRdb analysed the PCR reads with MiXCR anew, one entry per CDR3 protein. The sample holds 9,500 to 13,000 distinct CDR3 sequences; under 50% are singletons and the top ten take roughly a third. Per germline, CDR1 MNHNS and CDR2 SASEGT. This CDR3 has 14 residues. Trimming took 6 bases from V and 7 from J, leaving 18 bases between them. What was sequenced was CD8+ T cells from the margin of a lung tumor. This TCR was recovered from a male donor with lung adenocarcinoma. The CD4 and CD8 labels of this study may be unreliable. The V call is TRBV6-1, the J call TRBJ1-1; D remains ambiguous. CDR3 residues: CASRGRGRWGEAFF. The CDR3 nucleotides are TGTGCCAGCAGGGGGAGAGGGAGGTGGGGTGAAGCTTTCTTT.